The source of this TCR beta chain is a study of regulatory T cells in long-lasting Graves disease. This sample's time point: newly diagnosed GD, antithyroid drugs for less than 3 months. Preparation of the TCR library used RNA extracted from PBMCs. The patients included were those that came from an endocrinology department in Xi'an, China. CDR1 is SGHRS, CDR2 YFSETQ, per germline. The CDR3 is 17 residues long. V dropped 4 bases and J dropped 0 bases, with 20 bases sitting between them. Arm-PCR of CDR3 regions with iRepertoire HTBI primers generated TCR beta libraries. In the source study's methods: The samples included 62 TRBV and 14 to 15 TRBJ segments. TCRdb reprocessed the multiplex PCR reads with MiXCR, giving one entry per CDR3 protein. TCRdb, not the authors, supplied the V and J calls. The data show hundreds of thousands of distinct CDR3 sequences, around 17% seen once. This same sample was also taken into another study, of T cells in Graves' hyperthyroidism and ophthalmopathy. That report adds: Researchers report that a 13 V-J model separated ophthalmopathy from stable hyperthyroidism.

The specimen comprised peripheral blood mononuclear cells (PBMCs), sampled at new diagnosis, from a patient treated with antithyroid drugs. The receptor was isolated from a woman aged 25 to 39 with Graves disease. This chain uses TRBV5-1 with TRBJ2-7; possibly TRBD2 for D (5 bases). CDR3 region: CASSPIGLTITSYEQYF. CDR3 nucleotides: TGCGCCAGCAGCCCGATAGGACTGACAATTACCTCCTACGAGCAGTACTTC.